Presented here are 32 T cell receptor beta chains from one specimen sequenced in a study of blood T cells in healthy people across ages. The authors ran a second PCR of 7 to 11 cycles using a sample-barcoded 5' primer and a J-beta primer mix. MiXCR was run by TCRdb on the 5' RACE reads, yielding one entry per CDR3 protein. The repertoire includes some 710,000 distinct CDR3 sequences, roughly 20% of them detected once, and approximately 20% sits in the top ten. Specimen: blood. Every receptor here comes from a man between 65 and 79 years old in good health.

This chain links TRBV28 with TRBJ1-3; no clear D gene. Trimming shortened V by 0 bases and J by 0 bases, and 3 bases separated the two germline ends. CDR3 length equals 14 residues. Germline V gives CDR1 MDHEN, CDR2 SYDVKM. CDR3 sequence (DNA): TGTGCCAGCAGTTTATGGCTCTCTGGAAACACCATATATTTT. Translated: CASSLWLSGNTIYF.

This clonotype was recorded a few times. J is TRBJ1-3 and V is TRBV7-9; D is unresolved. The length of the CDR3 is 15 residues. V lost 6 bases to trimming and J lost 0 bases, with 12 bases between them. The V gene's germline CDR1 is SEHNR and CDR2 FQNEAQ (reference sequence). The chain's CDR3 is CASRPSPISGNTIYF. In DNA, the CDR3 is TGTGCCAGCAGGCCAAGTCCAATCTCTGGAAACACCATATATTTT.

This clonotype was found a few times. V and J are TRBV7-9 and TRBJ2-3; the D gene is possibly TRBD2 (6 bases). Trimming shortened V by 5 bases and J by 4 bases, and 19 bases separated the two germline ends. Germline V gene sequence: CDR1 SEHNR, CDR2 FQNEAQ (reference sequence). CDR3 length equals 16 residues. The CDR3 DNA is TGTGCCAGCAGCGCCCTTCGCGGGAAGCTGCCAGATACGCAGTATTTT. It translates to CASSALRGKLPDTQYF.

This chain links TRBV20-1 with TRBJ2-1, with no clear D. The J call may be in error: the DNA end matches TRBJ2-7 better. Germline V gives CDR1 DFQATT, CDR2 SNEGSKA (reference sequence). The CDR3 contains 14 residues. For the CDR3, the DNA is TGCAGTGCTAGAGTCCCGTTTGGCTCCTACGAGCAGTACTTC. Its protein is CSARVPFGSYEQYF.

V is TRBV29-1 and J is TRBJ1-1; 7 nucleotides match TRBD1. CDR1 is SQVTM, CDR2 ANQGSEA, per germline. The V segment lost 5 bases and the J segment 1 base; nucleotides outside the gene matches: 7. The CDR3 runs 14 residues. The CDR3 protein is CSVTDRERNTEAFF. The CDR3 DNA reads as TGCAGCGTTACAGACAGGGAAAGGAACACTGAAGCTTTCTTT.

The rearrangement joins TRBV5-6 to TRBJ1-6; D call uncertain. There are 14 residues in the CDR3. CDR1 and CDR2 (germline): SGHDT, YYEEEE. The V gene lost 0 bases and the J gene lost 7 bases, with 8 bases spanning the gap. CDR3 sequence reads: CASSLVSPNSPLHF. In DNA, the CDR3 is TGTGCCAGCAGCTTGGTGAGCCCCAATTCACCCCTCCACTTT.

The V and J genes are TRBV9 and TRBJ2-3; 14 bases match TRBD2. Germline V gene data show CDR1 as SGDLS and CDR2 as YYNGEE. This CDR3 region has 16 residues. Losses at the gene ends were 6 bases for V and 2 bases for J; bases not matched to a gene: 5. CDR3 nucleotide sequence: TGTGCCAGCACCGGGGGACTAGCGGGGGTCACAGATACGCAGTATTTT. Its translation is CASTGGLAGVTDTQYF.

In this sample, this clonotype turned up once. This sequence may be a read error, since a much larger clone differs from it by one base. The chain employs TRBV12-3 or TRBV12-4 and TRBJ2-3; D uncertain. The CDR3 sequence is 14 residues long. Trimming pared 1 base from V and 2 bases from J, leaving 7 bases between. In DNA, the CDR3 is TGTGCCAGCAGTTTAGACCTTAACACAGATACGCAGTATTTT. Residues: CASSLDLNTDTQYF.

This clonotype was counted between two and nine times. This chain links TRBV9 with TRBJ2-7; a possible D gene is TRBD2 (6 bases). Near its end, the DNA agrees better with TRBJ2-1, so the J call may be wrong. This CDR3 is built from 14 residues. Germline CDR1 is SGDLS and CDR2 is YYNGEE. The CDR3 DNA is TGTGCCAGCAGCGCTAGACTAGGCTCCAATGAGCAGTTCTTC. Its protein is CASSARLGSNEQFF.

This clonotype was counted only a few times. The V call is TRBV7-2, the J call TRBJ2-5, with 11 positions matching TRBD2. TRBJ2-1 explains the end of the DNA better; the J call may be wrong. Per the germline V gene, CDR1 is SGHTA and CDR2 is FQGNSA. The CDR3 sequence is 15 residues long. CDR3 region: CASSPIAGGSNEQFF. CDR3 coding DNA: TGTGCCAGCAGCCCCATAGCGGGAGGGAGCAATGAGCAGTTCTTC.

This clonotype occurred a few times. V usage is TRBV12-3 or TRBV12-4 and J usage is TRBJ2-1; D possibly uses TRBD1 or TRBD2 (5 bases each). Trimming removed 7 bases from V and 5 bases from J, with 12 bases in between. This CDR3 contains 13 residues. CDR3 residues: CASMIWGNNEQFF. The CDR3 DNA follows: TGTGCCAGCATGATTTGGGGGAACAATGAGCAGTTCTTC.

This clonotype was found a few times. The chain carries TRBV27 and TRBJ2-1, with D maybe TRBD1 (6 bases). The J call may be wrong; the DNA end is better matched by TRBJ2-5. This CDR3 is 19 amino acids long. Germline CDR1 and CDR2: MNHEY and SMNVEV (reference sequence). The CDR3 DNA reads as TGTGCCAGCAGTTTAAATTCAGGACAGAAAAGAGTTCCACACGGGACCCAGTACTTC. It translates to CASSLNSGQKRVPHGTQYF.

This clonotype occurred a few times. The chain employs TRBV7-9 and TRBJ2-5; D may correspond to TRBD1 or TRBD2 (5 bases each). The CDR3 has 12 amino acids. V dropped 4 bases and J dropped 9 bases, with 12 bases sitting between them. Germline CDR1 reads SEHNR; CDR2 reads FQNEAQ (reference sequence). This CDR3 reads CASSSDLGAQYF. In nucleotides, the CDR3 is TGTGCCAGCAGCTCCGACCTGGGGGCCCAGTACTTC.

This clonotype has more than one count but fewer than ten. This chain connects TRBV6-2 or TRBV6-3 to TRBJ2-1; TRBD2 matches 7 bases. The CDR3 sequence is 14 residues long. J gave up 11 bases and V 3 bases, and 10 bases lay outside the gene matches. CDR1 MNHEY and CDR2 SVGEGT come from the germline V gene. The DNA for the CDR3 is TGTGCCAGCAGTTATGGACTAGTCTCAGGGAAGCAGTTCTTC. Protein: CASSYGLVSGKQFF.

Details on this clonotype: This may arise from a read error, as a much more abundant clone is one base away. The rearrangement links TRBV12-3 or TRBV12-4 to TRBJ1-5; D call uncertain. This CDR3 spans 13 amino acids. This CDR3 reads CAGSGVSNQPQHF. CDR3 coding DNA: TGTGCCGGCAGCGGGGTTTCCAATCAGCCCCAGCATTTT.

This clonotype was picked up a small number of times. The chain employs TRBV5-1 and TRBJ1-1, with 7 bases that match TRBD1. After removal of 0 bases from V and 0 bases from J, the junction contained 5 bases not matched to a gene. CDR3 length equals 16 residues. Germline-derived CDR1 and CDR2 are SGHRS and YFSETQ. The CDR3 region is CASSLDGGTVNTEAFF. DNA for the CDR3: TGCGCCAGCAGCTTGGACGGGGGGACAGTGAACACTGAAGCTTTCTTT.

This clonotype was counted a few times. The chain has TRBV24-1 and TRBJ2-3; 7 bases are shared with TRBD1. The CDR3 runs to 16 residues. In germline, CDR1 is KGHDR, CDR2 SFDVKD. V was clipped by 6 bases and J by 2 bases; unmatched bases: 10. In nucleotides, the CDR3 is TGTGCCACCAGTTTGCCTGGGGACAGACTCACAGATACGCAGTATTTT. Translation: CATSLPGDRLTDTQYF.

This rearrangement joins TRBV10-3 to TRBJ1-4; 10 bases align to TRBD1. The CDR3 totals 16 residues. The V and J ends lost 10 bases and 2 bases, in that order; junction bases with no gene match: 10. The germline CDR1 and CDR2 sequences are ENHRY and SYGVKD. The CDR3 DNA follows: TGTGCCACCGCTAAGGGACAGGGGACGACTAATGAAAAACTGTTTTTT. Amino acid sequence: CATAKGQGTTNEKLFF.

A remark on this clonotype: The germline gene is not matched at one end of the junction; a read error may be the cause. The chain combines TRBV12-3 or TRBV12-4 with TRBJ2-2, with TRBD2 identical over 7 bases. CDR3 length equals 16 residues. In DNA form, the CDR3 reads TGTGCCAGCAGTTTAGCCACTAGCGTAGCCACCGGGGAGTTGTTTTTT. Amino acid sequence: CASSLATSVATGELFF.

This chain uses TRBV7-6 with TRBJ2-3; perhaps TRBD1 as D (6 bases). The CDR3 sequence is 13 residues long. V shed 4 bases and J shed 7 bases, with 12 bases lying between them. CDR1 SGHVS and CDR2 FNYEAQ come from the germline V gene. In nucleotides, the CDR3 is TGTGCCAGCAGCTCATACAGGGCTCATACGCAGTATTTT. It is translated as CASSSYRAHTQYF.

The CDR3 sequence: CASSEVVGLAGNIQYF. The DNA of the CDR3 is TGTGCCAGCAGTGAAGTCGTCGGCCTAGCCGGGAACATTCAGTACTTC. The chain is built from TRBV2 and TRBJ2-4; the D gene is possibly TRBD2 (5 bases). Germline V lookup: CDR1 SNHLY, CDR2 FYNNEI. CDR3 length: 16 residues. V shed 1 base and J shed 7 bases, with 17 bases lying between them.

This chain links TRBV14 with TRBJ1-1; a possible D gene is TRBD1 (5 bases). Deletions cut 4 bases from V and 9 bases from J, with 18 bases between. The CDR3 runs to 14 residues. Germline V gives CDR1 SGHDN, CDR2 FVKESK. The CDR3 nucleotides are TGTGCCAGCAGCCGAAACCATAGGGGAAATAAAGCTTTCTTT. This sequence encodes CASSRNHRGNKAFF.

The rearrangement uses TRBV7-2 and TRBJ2-3, with no clear D. The DNA matches TRBJ1-5 better at its end, which makes the J call doubtful. This CDR3 comprises 15 residues. Germline assignment: CDR1 SGHTA and CDR2 FQGNSA. CDR3 sequence reads: CASSLVGSSTDTQHF. The CDR3 bases are TGTGCCAGCAGCTTAGTCGGGAGTAGCACAGATACGCAGCATTTT.

On this clonotype: One junction end disagrees with the germline gene, perhaps due to a read error. The chain employs TRBV7-2 and TRBJ2-1; TRBD2 agrees at 8 bases. This CDR3 has 15 residues. The germline V gene has CDR1 SGHTA and CDR2 FQGNSA. CDR3 in amino acids: CASSLRGGSNNEQFF. In nucleotides, the CDR3 is TGTGCCAGCAGCTTACGGGGGGGCTCCAACAATGAGCAGTTCTTC.

The genes are TRBV12-3 or TRBV12-4 and TRBJ1-2, with D perhaps TRBD1 (5 bases). CDR3 length: 14 residues. The V end lost 2 bases, the J end lost 8 bases, and 15 bases lay between the germline ends. The CDR3 loop is CASSLPGPVGGYTF. CDR3 in DNA: TGTGCCAGCAGTTTACCGGGACCCGTTGGGGGCTACACCTTC.

There are a few counts of this clonotype. The chain has TRBV12-3 or TRBV12-4 and TRBJ2-3, with 11 bases lining up with TRBD2. With V trimmed by 6 bases and J by 2 bases, 7 bases remained unmatched. The CDR3 is made up of 16 amino acids. This CDR3 reads CASSRGLAGLTDTQYF. In nucleotides, the CDR3 is TGTGCCAGCAGCCGAGGACTAGCGGGCCTCACAGATACGCAGTATTTT.

V gene TRBV20-1 combines with J gene TRBJ2-1; TRBD2 matches at 15 bases. V lost 1 base, J lost 5 bases, and 0 bases stayed unmatched. CDR1 is DFQATT and CDR2 is SNEGSKA in the germline V gene (reference sequence). This CDR3 has 15 amino acids. Here the CDR3 DNA reads TGCAGTGCTAGAGGGACTAGCGGGAGGGACAATGAGCAGTTCTTC. Translated, it gives CSARGTSGRDNEQFF.

V gene TRBV14 combines with J gene TRBJ2-3; D possibly corresponds to TRBD2 (7 bases). The V and J ends lost 4 bases and 0 bases respectively, with 17 bases between them. This CDR3 contains 17 residues. The germline V gene has CDR1 SGHDN and CDR2 FVKESK. In nucleotides, the CDR3 is TGTGCCAGCAGCCTTGCGGGGGCCCGGGAGAGCACAGATACGCAGTATTTT. Translation gives CASSLAGARESTDTQYF.

The rearrangement uses TRBV7-9 and TRBJ2-6, with 10 nucleotides matching TRBD1. With 5 bases clipped from V and 5 bases from J, the junction kept 6 bases outside the gene matches. The V gene's germline CDR1 is SEHNR and CDR2 FQNEAQ (reference sequence). The CDR3 consists of 16 residues. The CDR3 loop is CASSPGQGVRANVLTF. The CDR3 DNA is TGTGCCAGCAGCCCCGGACAGGGGGTAAGGGCCAACGTCCTGACTTTC.

This clonotype was found a few times. The chain has TRBV12-3 or TRBV12-4 and TRBJ2-4; 8 bases map to TRBD2. The CDR3 sequence is 14 residues long. V lost 3 bases to trimming and J lost 6 bases; unmatched junction nucleotides: 4. The CDR3: CASSFAGGLNIQYF. The CDR3 nucleotides are TGTGCCAGCAGTTTCGCGGGGGGACTAAACATTCAGTACTTC.

This clonotype has more than one count but fewer than ten. The V gene is TRBV13, the J gene TRBJ1-1, with 8 nucleotides matching TRBD1. V shed 4 bases, J shed 7 bases, and the junction held 5 bases outside the gene matches. Germline-derived CDR1 and CDR2 are PRHDT and FYEKMQ (reference sequence). The CDR3 extends over 13 amino acids. As DNA, the CDR3 is TGTGCCAGCAGCTCCGGGACAGGCCGTGAAGCTTTCTTT. Its protein product is CASSSGTGREAFF.

Comments on this clonotype: Possible read error: a much larger clone is one base away. This chain connects TRBV6-1 to TRBJ1-2; D call uncertain. Germline CDR1 and CDR2: MNHNS and SASEGT. This CDR3 spans 13 amino acids. The DNA for the CDR3 is TGTACCAGCAGTGAAGAGTGGGGTTATGGCTACACCTTC. The encoded protein is CTSSEEWGYGYTF.